Listed below are T cell receptor beta chains from one sample, sequenced in a study of T cells in tuberculosis. Generated by immunoSEQ multiplex PCR, the TCRdb table keeps only in-frame clones and is missing some. The profile shows about 40,000 clones, approximately 94% of them singletons. Sample: PBMCs. The source of these receptors is a donor between 10 and 35 years old with latent tuberculosis or without tuberculosis infection. Some clones in this sample may be carry-over from other donors' samples. The CDR3 runs from the conserved cysteine through the conserved F or W. Clone size, where shown, is once, few, many, or a class for clones that have expanded.

J: TRBJ1-5; size: NA; V: TRBV6-9; CDR3: CASSYSRAAKSQHF
J: TRBJ2-3; size: medium-sized; V: TRBV19; CDR3: CASSMSGGIYTQYF
J: TRBJ2-3; size: NA; V: TRBV11-2; CDR3: CASSLVVLQAVSTDTQYF
J: TRBJ2-1; size: NA; V: TRBV25-1; CDR3: CASSKGAAGGHSYNEQFF
J: TRBJ1-3; size: NA; V: TRBV30; CDR3: CAWSGKTVISGNTIYF
J: TRBJ2-5; size: NA; V: TRBV9; CDR3: CASSVANSRRETQYF
J: TRBJ2-7; size: NA; V: TRBV19; CDR3: CASSGQGLYEQYF
J: TRBJ1-5; size: NA; V: TRBV6-6; CDR3: CASSYPGERQPQHF
J: TRBJ1-4; size: NA; V: TRBV7-2; CDR3: CASSLQGAPNEKLFF
J: TRBJ1-5; size: NA; V: TRBV28; CDR3: CASSTTDYSNQPQHF